This T cell receptor beta chain was sequenced during a study of cytomegalovirus exposure and HLA in healthy donors. Study-level findings and limits: Reports described diagnosis of cytomegalovirus status by the classifier as highly specific and sensitive.

On this clone itself: The antigen remains undetermined.

Trimming pared 3 bases from V and 6 bases from J, leaving 10 bases between. The CDR3 sequence is 12 residues long. Germline values: CDR1 SGDLS, CDR2 YYNGEE. Primers: 60 Vbeta forward and 13 Jbeta reverse. This table comes from immunoSEQ multiplex PCR, and its TCRdb copy is limited to in-frame clones, with some not included. The table shows about 120,000 clones, with about three fifths occurring only once. The sequenced sample was PBMCs. This chain joins TRBV9 and TRBJ2-7; a weak D match, TRBD1 (7 bases). This TCR was sampled from a man in his forties or fifties in good health and CMV-seropositive. The CDR3 spells CASSAQGGEQYF. The CDR3, as DNA: TGTGCCAGCAGCGCCCAGGGGGGCGAGCAGTACTTC.